These T cell receptor beta chains were read from a single sample in a study of T-cell reconstitution after alpha-beta-depleted transplantation in children. One entry per CDR3 protein results from TCRdb running MiXCR on the PCR reads. The sample has 500,000 to 600,000 distinct CDR3 sequences; around 17% are singletons. Sample: PBMCs from the stem cell graft donor, taken from the stem cell graft. All receptors come from a human donor who donated a stem cell graft to a child with acute lymphoblastic leukemia. The CDR3 runs from the conserved cysteine through the conserved F or W. The D gene is left open where the match is weak. The size field is filled for only some rows; it gives once, few, many or a size class.

cdr3_length: 14
j_call: TRBJ2-3
v_call: TRBV28
d_call: -
clone_size: few
cdr3_aa: CASSPPAFTDTQYF
cdr3_nt: TGTGCCAGCAGTCCCCCGGCGTTCACAGATACGCAGTATTTT

cdr3_length: 14
j_call: TRBJ1-6
v_call: TRBV6-5
d_call: TRBD1
clone_size: many
cdr3_aa: CASRADRGYSPLHF
cdr3_nt: TGTGCCAGCAGGGCCGACAGGGGATATTCACCCCTCCACTTT

cdr3_length: 11
j_call: TRBJ2-1
v_call: TRBV7-9
d_call: TRBD2
clone_size: -
cdr3_aa: CARGGGNEQFF
cdr3_nt: TGTGCCAGGGGGGGAGGGAATGAGCAGTTCTTC

cdr3_length: 14
j_call: TRBJ1-3
v_call: TRBV12-3/TRBV12-4
d_call: TRBD1
clone_size: -
cdr3_aa: CASRTTGERNTIYF
cdr3_nt: TGTGCCAGCAGAACCACAGGGGAGCGAAACACCATATATTTT

cdr3_length: 15
j_call: TRBJ1-1
v_call: TRBV7-9
d_call: TRBD1
clone_size: -
cdr3_aa: CASSLAGAGGPEAFF
cdr3_nt: TGTGCCAGCAGCTTAGCAGGGGCAGGGGGCCCAGAAGCTTTCTTT

cdr3_length: 16
j_call: TRBJ2-7
v_call: TRBV4-1
d_call: -
clone_size: -
cdr3_aa: CASSQAASSLSYEQYF
cdr3_nt: TGCGCCAGCAGCCAAGCGGCATCTAGCCTCTCCTACGAGCAGTACTTC

cdr3_length: 14
j_call: TRBJ2-4
v_call: TRBV2
d_call: -
clone_size: -
cdr3_aa: CASSQTGTPGRQYF
cdr3_nt: TGTGCCAGCAGTCAAACCGGGACACCGGGGAGGCAGTACTTC

cdr3_length: 15
j_call: TRBJ1-2
v_call: TRBV20-1
d_call: TRBD1
clone_size: -
cdr3_aa: CSARPKTGTASGYTF
cdr3_nt: TGCAGTGCTAGACCCAAGACCGGGACAGCCAGTGGCTACACCTTC

cdr3_length: 16
j_call: TRBJ1-5
v_call: TRBV5-5
d_call: -
clone_size: few
cdr3_aa: CASSSGNSYSNQPQHF
cdr3_nt: TGTGCCAGCAGCTCTGGAAACAGTTATAGCAATCAGCCCCAGCATTTT

cdr3_length: 16
j_call: TRBJ1-2
v_call: TRBV7-8
d_call: -
clone_size: -
cdr3_aa: CASSLGPTPTRGGYTF
cdr3_nt: TGTGCCAGCAGCTTGGGTCCCACACCGACCCGGGGTGGCTACACCTTC

cdr3_length: 13
j_call: TRBJ1-2
v_call: TRBV29-1
d_call: -
clone_size: -
cdr3_aa: CSVDSANNYGYTF
cdr3_nt: TGCAGCGTTGACTCAGCCAATAACTATGGCTACACCTTC

cdr3_length: 15
j_call: TRBJ1-5
v_call: TRBV6-1
d_call: -
clone_size: -
cdr3_aa: CASSEAGDSNQPQHF
cdr3_nt: TGTGCCAGCAGTGAAGCGGGCGATAGCAATCAGCCCCAGCATTTT

cdr3_length: 12
j_call: TRBJ2-3
v_call: TRBV29-1
d_call: -
clone_size: few
cdr3_aa: CSVVSADYTQYF
cdr3_nt: TGCAGCGTTGTTTCGGCAGACTATACGCAGTATTTT

cdr3_length: 14
j_call: TRBJ2-2
v_call: TRBV7-3
d_call: TRBD1
clone_size: -
cdr3_aa: CASSRGPGTGELFF
cdr3_nt: TGTGCCAGCAGCAGGGGGCCCGGCACCGGGGAGCTGTTTTTT

cdr3_length: 18
j_call: TRBJ1-5
v_call: TRBV5-1
d_call: TRBD1
clone_size: -
cdr3_aa: CASRPGGGKGGSNQPQHF
cdr3_nt: TGCGCCAGCAGGCCGGGAGGGGGCAAGGGCGGGAGCAATCAGCCCCAGCATTTT

cdr3_length: 13
j_call: TRBJ2-5
v_call: TRBV28
d_call: -
clone_size: -
cdr3_aa: CASSPLIQETQYF
cdr3_nt: TGTGCCAGCAGTCCACTGATACAAGAGACCCAGTACTTC

cdr3_length: 14
j_call: TRBJ1-2
v_call: TRBV5-1
d_call: -
clone_size: few
cdr3_aa: CASSLEGTSYGYTF
cdr3_nt: TGCGCCAGCAGCTTGGAGGGGACGAGCTATGGCTACACCTTC

cdr3_length: 15
j_call: TRBJ2-1
v_call: TRBV29-1
d_call: -
clone_size: few
cdr3_aa: CSVGHQGVDYNEQFF
cdr3_nt: TGCAGCGTTGGACATCAAGGGGTAGACTACAATGAGCAGTTCTTC

cdr3_length: 16
j_call: TRBJ2-7
v_call: TRBV5-1
d_call: TRBD2
clone_size: -
cdr3_aa: CASSPGGVHPIIEQYF
cdr3_nt: TGCGCCAGCAGCCCCGGGGGGGTACACCCGATTATCGAGCAGTACTTC

cdr3_length: 13
j_call: TRBJ1-2
v_call: TRBV5-1
d_call: -
clone_size: few
cdr3_aa: CASSLAGLNGYTF
cdr3_nt: TGCGCCAGCAGCTTGGCGGGGTTGAATGGCTACACCTTC

cdr3_length: 12
j_call: TRBJ2-5
v_call: TRBV29-1
d_call: -
clone_size: -
cdr3_aa: CSVEPGGETQYF
cdr3_nt: TGCAGCGTTGAACCAGGGGGGGAGACCCAGTACTTC

cdr3_length: 16
j_call: TRBJ2-3
v_call: TRBV4-1
d_call: TRBD2
clone_size: -
cdr3_aa: CASSQVLLAGQRKQYF
cdr3_nt: TGCGCCAGCAGCCAAGTCCTCCTAGCGGGACAAAGGAAGCAGTATTTT

cdr3_length: 13
j_call: TRBJ1-1
v_call: TRBV6-6
d_call: TRBD1
clone_size: few
cdr3_aa: CASIIRGIPKAFF
cdr3_nt: TGTGCCAGCATAATCAGGGGGATTCCCAAAGCTTTCTTT

cdr3_length: 15
j_call: TRBJ2-2
v_call: TRBV3-1
d_call: -
clone_size: few
cdr3_aa: CASSRTLGNTGELFF
cdr3_nt: TGTGCCAGCAGCCGGACCCTTGGGAACACCGGGGAGCTGTTTTTT

cdr3_length: 17
j_call: TRBJ2-2
v_call: TRBV5-1
d_call: -
clone_size: -
cdr3_aa: CASSLLRTVLIAGELFF
cdr3_nt: TGCGCCAGCAGCCTGTTACGGACAGTTCTTATTGCCGGGGAGCTGTTTTTT

cdr3_length: 14
j_call: TRBJ2-3
v_call: TRBV27
d_call: -
clone_size: -
cdr3_aa: CASSLSGRPDTQYF
cdr3_nt: TGTGCCAGCAGTTTATCGGGGAGGCCAGATACGCAGTATTTT

cdr3_length: 15
j_call: TRBJ2-2
v_call: TRBV10-1
d_call: -
clone_size: -
cdr3_aa: CASRKGGADTGELFF
cdr3_nt: TGCGCCAGCAGGAAGGGGGGGGCAGACACCGGGGAGCTGTTTTTT

cdr3_length: 12
j_call: TRBJ1-5
v_call: TRBV7-9
d_call: -
clone_size: -
cdr3_aa: CASSSGVQPQHF
cdr3_nt: TGTGCCAGCAGCTCGGGGGTCCAGCCCCAGCATTTT

cdr3_length: 13
j_call: TRBJ2-1
v_call: TRBV27
d_call: -
clone_size: -
cdr3_aa: CASSPFRFDEQFF
cdr3_nt: TGTGCCAGCAGTCCCTTTAGGTTTGATGAGCAGTTCTTC

cdr3_length: 15
j_call: TRBJ2-7
v_call: TRBV29-1
d_call: TRBD1
clone_size: few
cdr3_aa: CSVEYLRDRGYEQYF
cdr3_nt: TGCAGCGTCGAATACCTCCGGGACAGGGGTTACGAGCAGTACTTC

cdr3_length: 18
j_call: TRBJ2-6
v_call: TRBV7-3
d_call: TRBD1
clone_size: few
cdr3_aa: CASSLNARGGTGANVLTF
cdr3_nt: TGTGCCAGCAGCTTAAACGCCAGAGGGGGCACTGGGGCCAACGTCCTGACTTTC

cdr3_length: 12
j_call: TRBJ2-7
v_call: TRBV5-1
d_call: TRBD1
clone_size: -
cdr3_aa: CASAVQGGEQYF
cdr3_nt: TGCGCCAGCGCGGTACAGGGGGGCGAGCAGTACTTC

cdr3_length: 15
j_call: TRBJ1-5
v_call: TRBV20-1
d_call: -
clone_size: -
cdr3_aa: CSASLGGYSNQPQHF
cdr3_nt: TGCAGTGCTAGTCTAGGGGGTTATAGCAATCAGCCCCAGCATTTT

cdr3_length: 12
j_call: TRBJ1-1
v_call: TRBV5-1
d_call: -
clone_size: many
cdr3_aa: CASSFSGTEAFF
cdr3_nt: TGCGCCAGCAGCTTTTCCGGCACTGAAGCTTTCTTT

cdr3_length: 15
j_call: TRBJ1-4
v_call: TRBV7-3
d_call: TRBD1
clone_size: few
cdr3_aa: CASSSWDRGGEKLFF
cdr3_nt: TGTGCCAGCAGCTCCTGGGACAGGGGTGGTGAAAAACTGTTTTTT

cdr3_length: 14
j_call: TRBJ2-5
v_call: TRBV5-1
d_call: TRBD1
clone_size: few
cdr3_aa: CASSPRTGEETQYF
cdr3_nt: TGCGCCAGCAGCCCCCGGACAGGGGAAGAGACCCAGTACTTC

cdr3_length: 13
j_call: TRBJ1-1
v_call: TRBV12-3/TRBV12-4
d_call: -
clone_size: -
cdr3_aa: CASRLTENTEAFF
cdr3_nt: TGTGCCAGCAGGCTGACAGAGAACACTGAAGCTTTCTTT

cdr3_length: 14
j_call: TRBJ1-6
v_call: TRBV9
d_call: -
clone_size: -
cdr3_aa: CASSLRQMYSPLHF
cdr3_nt: TGTGCCAGCAGCCTTCGACAGATGTATTCACCCCTCCACTTT

cdr3_length: 16
j_call: TRBJ1-2
v_call: TRBV4-1
d_call: -
clone_size: few
cdr3_aa: CASSQVYGDWGGGYTF
cdr3_nt: TGCGCCAGCAGCCAAGTATATGGTGATTGGGGGGGCGGCTACACCTTC

cdr3_length: 15
j_call: TRBJ2-1
v_call: TRBV27
d_call: -
clone_size: -
cdr3_aa: CASSPGTPWNDEQFF
cdr3_nt: TGTGCCAGCAGTCCCGGGACTCCTTGGAACGATGAGCAGTTCTTC

cdr3_length: 15
j_call: TRBJ1-2
v_call: TRBV20-1
d_call: TRBD1
clone_size: -
cdr3_aa: CSARDQRQGPYGYTF
cdr3_nt: TGCAGTGCTAGAGATCAACGACAGGGCCCCTATGGCTACACCTTC

cdr3_length: 15
j_call: TRBJ2-1
v_call: TRBV5-1
d_call: TRBD2
clone_size: -
cdr3_aa: CASSLETSGRAEQFF
cdr3_nt: TGCGCCAGCAGCTTGGAAACGAGCGGGAGGGCTGAGCAGTTCTTC

cdr3_length: 14
j_call: TRBJ2-3
v_call: TRBV9
d_call: -
clone_size: -
cdr3_aa: CASTRQPSTDTQYF
cdr3_nt: TGTGCCAGCACCCGACAGCCTAGCACAGATACGCAGTATTTT

cdr3_length: 16
j_call: TRBJ2-7
v_call: TRBV4-1
d_call: -
clone_size: -
cdr3_aa: CASSQDGSGQGFEQYF
cdr3_nt: TGCGCCAGCAGCCAAGATGGTTCGGGACAAGGCTTCGAGCAGTACTTC

cdr3_length: 16
j_call: TRBJ2-2
v_call: TRBV5-1
d_call: TRBD2
clone_size: -
cdr3_aa: CASSLTSGGYTGELFF
cdr3_nt: TGCGCCAGCAGCTTGACTAGCGGCGGCTACACCGGGGAGCTGTTTTTT

cdr3_length: 14
j_call: TRBJ2-7
v_call: TRBV27
d_call: -
clone_size: few
cdr3_aa: CASSGGGSVYEQYF
cdr3_nt: TGTGCCAGCAGTGGAGGAGGGTCGGTCTACGAGCAGTACTTC

cdr3_length: 16
j_call: TRBJ1-4
v_call: TRBV12-3/TRBV12-4
d_call: -
clone_size: few
cdr3_aa: CASSLGGRTTNEKLFF
cdr3_nt: TGTGCCAGCAGTTTAGGAGGCAGGACGACTAATGAAAAACTGTTTTTT

cdr3_length: 14
j_call: TRBJ2-6
v_call: TRBV20-1
d_call: -
clone_size: -
cdr3_aa: CSVSNPAGANVLTF
cdr3_nt: TGCAGTGTTTCGAACCCGGCGGGGGCCAACGTCCTGACTTTC

cdr3_length: 13
j_call: TRBJ2-4
v_call: TRBV12-3/TRBV12-4
d_call: TRBD2
clone_size: -
cdr3_aa: CASSAGAQNIQYF
cdr3_nt: TGTGCCAGCAGCGCGGGAGCTCAGAACATTCAGTACTTC

cdr3_length: 16
j_call: TRBJ1-1
v_call: TRBV9
d_call: -
clone_size: -
cdr3_aa: CASSPGLQSGNTEAFF
cdr3_nt: TGTGCCAGCAGCCCCGGACTGCAGTCCGGGAACACTGAAGCTTTCTTT

cdr3_length: 17
j_call: TRBJ1-1
v_call: TRBV5-1
d_call: TRBD1
clone_size: -
cdr3_aa: CASSSGQGGYLDTEAFF
cdr3_nt: TGCGCCAGCAGCTCAGGACAGGGAGGGTATTTGGACACTGAAGCTTTCTTT

cdr3_length: 13
j_call: TRBJ1-2
v_call: TRBV5-1
d_call: -
clone_size: few
cdr3_aa: CASSSLGGYGYTF
cdr3_nt: TGCGCCAGCAGCTCGTTGGGGGGCTATGGCTACACCTTC